The sequence of this T cell receptor (beta chain) was determined in a study of Ad26.COV2.S vaccination and SARS-CoV-2 variants. Study-wide points: Post-vaccination spike-specific CD8+ and CD4+ T cell responses reportedly had substantial breadth. With respect to non-spike TCR breadth, vaccine and placebo recipients were similar.

CDR3 size: 13 residues. The V gene's germline CDR1 is MNHEY and CDR2 SVGAGI. The ends lost 6 bases at V and 0 bases at J; junction bases unmatched: 2. As concerns this clone: Its antigen is undetermined.

Clones were read by immunoSEQ multiplex PCR, and TCRdb kept only the in-frame ones, dropping some. In the table there are 97,000 or so clones, 80% of which are singletons. The source material was peripheral blood, sampled after recovery from COVID-19. The sequence came from a human donor who had recovered from COVID-19. This chain uses TRBV6-5 with TRBJ2-7, with TRBD2 matching 7 bases. CDR3 sequence (DNA): TGTGCCAGCAGGGGAGGGAGCTCCTACGAGCAGTACTTC. It yields the protein CASRGGSSYEQYF.